This T cell receptor beta chain derives from a study of shared clonotypes between healthy human individuals. Study outcomes and limitations: Rarefaction demonstrated incomplete sorted-subset sequencing despite large depth. Shared across a few donors were approximately 5% of the naive CD4 clonotypes.

V gave up 3 bases and J gave up 3 bases, with 12 bases separating them. Germline V lookup: CDR1 SNHLY, CDR2 FYNNEI. CDR3 length: 14 amino acids. Sequencing was performed with immunoSEQ multiplex PCR; in TCRdb, only in-frame clones are kept and a portion is missing. The sample lists some 2,000,000 clones, just under 95% seen once, with 0.85% to 1.2% in the top ten. Terminally differentiated effector memory CD45RA+ cells were left out of the naive CD8 fraction, which was CD45RO-negative and positively selected for CCR7. Comments on this clone: Its antigen is unidentified.

The sequence came from a man younger than 30 in good health. Material: naive CD8+ T cells sorted from blood. The chain carries TRBV2 and TRBJ2-7; possibly TRBD2 for D (6 bases). This chain's CDR3 is CASSDSGLIYEQYF. CDR3 bases: TGTGCCAGCAGTGATTCGGGACTGATCTACGAGCAGTACTTC.